This T cell receptor (beta chain) was profiled in a study of Ad26.COV2.S vaccination and SARS-CoV-2 variants. Study background: Once or twice, 56 days apart, Ad26.COV2.S was delivered intramuscularly.

The CDR3 sequence is 13 residues long. Germline CDR1 is SQVTM and CDR2 is ANQGSEA. Trimming took 4 bases from V and 5 from J; bases not matched to a gene: 6. TCRdb's copy holds only in-frame clones and misses some; the assay was immunoSEQ multiplex PCR. The sample consists of around 300,000 clones, approximately 90% of them appearing once. Treatment defined: 19 received Ad26.COV2.S at low or high dose, single or two shots; about 5 received placebo; per-sample allocation not given. Day 63 following the first vaccine or placebo injection was when the samples were taken. This material consisted of peripheral blood, taken in a trial of Ad26.COV2.S vaccine versus placebo. The receptor's source is a person between 18 and 65 years old who received the Ad26.COV2.S COVID-19 vaccine or a placebo. This chain connects TRBV29-1 to TRBJ1-2; 8 nucleotides align to TRBD1. The CDR3 DNA sequence: TGCAGCGTTGGGACAGGGACTCCTTATGGCTACACCTTC. It is translated as CSVGTGTPYGYTF.